Shown below are 15 T cell receptor beta chains from a single sample sequenced in a study of shared clonotypes between healthy human individuals. Method: immunoSEQ multiplex PCR; TCRdb's copy keeps in-frame clones and lacks some. The sample has around 2.5 million clones, over 85% seen once. Sequencing was done on a sample of naive CD4+ T cells from PBMCs. Subset: CD45RA+ positively selected. The receptors derive from a man aged 18 to 30 in good health. Some clones in this sample may be carry-over from other donors' samples.

The genes are TRBV5-4 and TRBJ1-4; the D gene is possibly TRBD1 (6 bases). The length of the CDR3 is 15 residues. The germline V and J ends were trimmed by 0 bases and 8 bases, with 14 bases remaining between them. Germline V gives CDR1 SGHNT, CDR2 YYREEE (reference sequence). The CDR3, as DNA: TGTGCCAGCAGCTTGGGGGGGCCTAGCGGAGAAAAACTGTTTTTT. Amino acid sequence: CASSLGGPSGEKLFF.

A note on this clone: At one of its ends the junction is not consistent with the germline gene, which may arise from a read error. Other DNA sequences of this sample code for an identical CDR3. V is TRBV28 and J is TRBJ1-2; D gene unclear. Germline V gene lookup returns CDR1 MDHEN and CDR2 SYDVKM. This CDR3 contains 14 residues. In nucleotides, the CDR3 is TGTGCCAGCAGTTTACAGCGCCAAGAGGGTGGCTACACTTTC. This translates into CASSLQRQEGGYTF.

Remarks on this clone: This sample includes further DNA sequences coding for the same CDR3. The J gene is TRBJ2-3, the V gene TRBV2, with 11 bases matching TRBD2. With V trimmed by 6 bases and J by 3 bases, 2 bases remained unmatched. The CDR3 covers 14 residues. The germline V gene has CDR1 SNHLY and CDR2 FYNNEI. CDR3: CASRTSGSTDTQYF. CDR3 nucleotide sequence: TGTGCCAGCAGAACTAGCGGGAGTACAGATACGCAGTATTTT.

The gene calls are TRBV5-1 and TRBJ1-1; D possibly corresponds to TRBD1 (5 bases). There are 14 residues in the CDR3. Trimming shortened V by 2 bases and J by 4 bases, and 12 bases separated the two germline ends. Germline CDR1 reads SGHRS; CDR2 reads YFSETQ. This chain's CDR3 is CASSFEGLSTEAFF. The CDR3 coding sequence is TGCGCCAGCAGCTTCGAGGGGCTGTCCACTGAAGCTTTCTTT.

This chain uses TRBV6-5 with TRBJ1-2; D may be TRBD1 (5 bases). The germline V gene encodes CDR1 MNHEY and CDR2 SVGAGI. Between the trimmed V and J ends, which lost 0 bases and 5 bases, there was a span of 16 bases. The CDR3 loop spans 16 amino acids. In DNA, the CDR3 is TGTGCCAGCAGTTACTCGAGTGGGGGAGTAGGGTATGGCTACACCTTC. Amino acid sequence: CASSYSSGGVGYGYTF.

The gene calls are TRBV6-6 and TRBJ2-1; 7 bases align to TRBD2. CDR3 size: 12 residues. The germline CDR1 and CDR2 sequences are MNHNY and SVGAGI (reference sequence). The trim removed 6 bases at V and 9 bases at J, leaving 5 bases unmatched. The CDR3 is CASSGVAGEQFF. The CDR3 bases are TGTGCCAGCAGCGGGGTAGCGGGTGAGCAGTTCTTC.

The CDR3 loop reads CASIPGSSNTGELFF. The CDR3 DNA reads as TGTGCCAGTATCCCAGGGTCCTCAAACACCGGGGAGCTGTTTTTT. This chain joins TRBV19 and TRBJ2-2; weak D call: TRBD1 (5 bases). CDR1 is LNHDA, CDR2 SQIVND, per germline (reference sequence). Trimming removed 7 bases at V and 2 bases at J, with 14 bases between. The CDR3 totals 15 residues. The full variable domain, with the rest looked up from reference TRBV19 and TRBJ2-2, is DGGITQSPKYLFRKEGQNVTLSCEQNLNHDAMYWYRQDPGQGLRLIYYSQIVNDFQKGDIAEGYSVSREKKESFPLTVTSAQKNPTAFYLCASIPGSSNTGELFFGEGSRLTVL.

The rearrangement links TRBV27 to TRBJ1-6; 7 bases are a match to TRBD1. With V trimmed by 7 bases and J by 0 bases, 3 bases remained unmatched. This CDR3 is 15 amino acids long. The germline V gene encodes CDR1 MNHEY and CDR2 SMNVEV (reference sequence). CDR3 nucleotides: TGTGCCAGCACTAGGACAGGCTCCTATAATTCACCCCTCCACTTT. Protein product: CASTRTGSYNSPLHF.

V usage is TRBV30 and J usage is TRBJ2-1; D is perhaps TRBD2 (5 bases). The CDR3 is 13 amino acids. Trimming took off 4 bases at V and 1 base at J, with 8 bases between the two ends. Germline CDR1 and CDR2: GTSNPN and SVGIG (reference sequence). The CDR3 region has the DNA TGTGCCTGGACTCCGGGGTCCTACAATGAGCAGTTCTTC. It specifies CAWTPGSYNEQFF.

Concerning this clone itself: At one of its ends the junction is not consistent with the germline gene, which may arise from a read error. The genes are TRBV18 and TRBJ2-7, with a weak D call TRBD2 (6 bases). The CDR3 is 11 residues long. Germline lookup yields CDR1 KGHSH and CDR2 LQKENI. The CDR3 region is CASSPQEGSLF. In DNA form, the CDR3 reads TGTGCCAGCTCACCACAGGAGGGCTCCCTCTTC.

The chain carries TRBV19 and TRBJ1-4; 8 bases line up with TRBD1. The CDR3 totals 14 residues. Unmatched junction bases numbered 4, after V lost 3 bases and J lost 7 bases. CDR1 and CDR2 from the germline V gene are LNHDA and SQIVND (reference sequence). The CDR3: CASSMDREGEKLFF. DNA for the CDR3: TGTGCCAGTAGTATGGACAGGGAGGGTGAAAAACTGTTTTTT. Filled out from reference TRBV19 and TRBJ1-4, the complete variable domain reads DGGITQSPKYLFRKEGQNVTLSCEQNLNHDAMYWYRQDPGQGLRLIYYSQIVNDFQKGDIAEGYSVSREKKESFPLTVTSAQKNPTAFYLCASSMDREGEKLFFGSGTQLSVL.

A few counts support this clone. The V and J genes are TRBV6-5 and TRBJ1-1, with D hard to call. The germline V gene has CDR1 MNHEY and CDR2 SVGAGI. The CDR3 extends over 15 amino acids. V was trimmed by 2 bases and J by 3 bases, leaving 13 bases between them. DNA of the CDR3: TGTGCCAGCAGTTACGCCCGGGCCGGAGACACTGAAGCTTTCTTT. Translation: CASSYARAGDTEAFF.

This clone occurred once. The chain combines TRBV20-1 with TRBJ2-1; D unresolved. V lost 3 bases to trimming and J lost 12 bases, with 3 bases between them. Per the germline V gene, CDR1 is DFQATT and CDR2 is SNEGSKA (reference sequence). The CDR3 consists of 8 residues. CDR3 coding DNA: TGCAGTGCTAGGGGGCAGTTCTTC. It specifies CSARGQFF.

This chain connects TRBV2 to TRBJ1-4; TRBD1 might be the D (6 bases). CDR3 length: 15 amino acids. Trimming pared 7 bases from V and 8 bases from J, leaving 20 bases between. CDR1 is SNHLY, CDR2 FYNNEI, per germline. The CDR3 DNA is TGTGCCAGCATCCTCGATCGGGGGGCGGGGGAAAAACTGTTTTTT. Protein product: CASILDRGAGEKLFF.

J is TRBJ2-3 and V is TRBV7-7, with D uncertain. The CDR3 sequence is 16 residues long. V lost 5 bases, J lost 0 bases, and 15 bases lay in between. Germline lookup yields CDR1 SSHAT and CDR2 FNYEAQ (reference sequence). The CDR3 DNA follows: TGTGCCAGCAGCCCCGGCAGAACGACTAGCACAGATACGCAGTATTTT. Its protein is CASSPGRTTSTDTQYF.